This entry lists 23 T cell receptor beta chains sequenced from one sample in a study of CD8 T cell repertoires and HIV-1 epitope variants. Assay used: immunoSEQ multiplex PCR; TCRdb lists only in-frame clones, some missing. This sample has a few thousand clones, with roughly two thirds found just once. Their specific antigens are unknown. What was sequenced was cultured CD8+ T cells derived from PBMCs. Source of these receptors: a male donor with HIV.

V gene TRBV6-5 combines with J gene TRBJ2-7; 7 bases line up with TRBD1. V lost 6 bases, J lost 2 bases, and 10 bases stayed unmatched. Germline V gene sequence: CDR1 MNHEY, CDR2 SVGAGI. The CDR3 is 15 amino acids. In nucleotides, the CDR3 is TGTGCCAGCAGCCTGACAGGGTCATTTACCTACGAGCAGTACTTC. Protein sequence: CASSLTGSFTYEQYF.

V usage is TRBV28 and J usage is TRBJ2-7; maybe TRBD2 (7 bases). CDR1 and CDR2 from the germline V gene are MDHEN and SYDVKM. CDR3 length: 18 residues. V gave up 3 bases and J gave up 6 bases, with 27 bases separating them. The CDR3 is CASSFRLAEGGTPIEQYF. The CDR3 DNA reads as TGTGCCAGCAGTTTCCGGCTAGCGGAAGGGGGTACTCCTATCGAGCAGTACTTC.

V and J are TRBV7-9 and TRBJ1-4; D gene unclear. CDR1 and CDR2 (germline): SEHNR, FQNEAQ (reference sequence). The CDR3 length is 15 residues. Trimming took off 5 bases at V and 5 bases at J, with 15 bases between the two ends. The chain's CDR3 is CASSPKGFSNEKLFF. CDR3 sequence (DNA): TGTGCCAGCAGCCCGAAAGGTTTCTCCAATGAAAAACTGTTTTTT.

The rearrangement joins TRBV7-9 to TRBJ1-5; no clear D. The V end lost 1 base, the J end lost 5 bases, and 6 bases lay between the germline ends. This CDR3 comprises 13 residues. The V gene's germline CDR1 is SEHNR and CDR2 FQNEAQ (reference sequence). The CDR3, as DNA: TGTGCCAGCAGCTTAGGTACAGATCAGCCCCAGCATTTT. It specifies CASSLGTDQPQHF.

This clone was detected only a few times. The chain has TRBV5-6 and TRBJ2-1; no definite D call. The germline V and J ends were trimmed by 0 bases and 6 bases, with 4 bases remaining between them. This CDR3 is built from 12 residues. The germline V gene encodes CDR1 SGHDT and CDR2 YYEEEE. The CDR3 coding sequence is TGTGCCAGCAGCTTGGTATCCAATGAGCAGTTCTTC. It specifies CASSLVSNEQFF.

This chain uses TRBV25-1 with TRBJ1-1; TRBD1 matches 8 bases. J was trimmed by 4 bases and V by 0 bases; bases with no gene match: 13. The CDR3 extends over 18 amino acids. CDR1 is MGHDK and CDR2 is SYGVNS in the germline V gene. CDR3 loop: CASSEYLVTDRDGTEAFF. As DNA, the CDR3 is TGTGCCAGCAGTGAATATTTAGTGACGGACAGGGACGGCACTGAAGCTTTCTTT.

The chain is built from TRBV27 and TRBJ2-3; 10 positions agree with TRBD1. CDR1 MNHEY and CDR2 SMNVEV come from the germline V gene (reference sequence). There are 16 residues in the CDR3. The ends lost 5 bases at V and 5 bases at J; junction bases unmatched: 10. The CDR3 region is CASSRPGTGVQDTQYF. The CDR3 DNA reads TGTGCCAGCAGTCGACCAGGGACAGGGGTGCAAGATACGCAGTATTTT.

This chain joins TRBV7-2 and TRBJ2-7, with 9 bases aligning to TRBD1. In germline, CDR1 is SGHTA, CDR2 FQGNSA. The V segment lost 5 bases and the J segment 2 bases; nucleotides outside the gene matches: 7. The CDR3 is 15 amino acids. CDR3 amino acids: CASSRTGDFTYEQYF. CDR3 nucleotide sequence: TGTGCCAGCAGCCGGACAGGGGACTTTACCTACGAGCAGTACTTC. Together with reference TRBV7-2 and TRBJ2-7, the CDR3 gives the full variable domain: GAGVSQSPSNKVTEKGKDVELRCDPISGHTALYWYRQSLGQGLEFLIYFQGNSAPDKSGLPSDRFSAERTGGSVSTLTIQRTQQEDSAVYLCASSRTGDFTYEQYFGPGTRLTVT.

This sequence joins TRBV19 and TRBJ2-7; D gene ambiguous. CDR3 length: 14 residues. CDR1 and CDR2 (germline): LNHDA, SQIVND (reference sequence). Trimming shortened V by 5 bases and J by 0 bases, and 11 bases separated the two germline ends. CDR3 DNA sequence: TGTGCCAGTAGTCCTTCACAGAGCTCCTACGAGCAGTACTTC. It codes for CASSPSQSSYEQYF. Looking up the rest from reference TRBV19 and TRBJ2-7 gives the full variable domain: DGGITQSPKYLFRKEGQNVTLSCEQNLNHDAMYWYRQDPGQGLRLIYYSQIVNDFQKGDIAEGYSVSREKKESFPLTVTSAQKNPTAFYLCASSPSQSSYEQYFGPGTRLTVT.

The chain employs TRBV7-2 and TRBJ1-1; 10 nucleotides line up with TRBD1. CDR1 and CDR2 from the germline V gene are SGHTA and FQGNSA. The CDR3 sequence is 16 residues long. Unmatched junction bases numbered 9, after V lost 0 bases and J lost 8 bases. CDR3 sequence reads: CASSLAPTDRGREAFF. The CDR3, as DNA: TGTGCCAGCAGCTTAGCCCCCACTGACAGGGGGCGCGAAGCTTTCTTT.

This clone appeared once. The CDR3 DNA is TGTGCCAGCAGCTCTAGCTTCTGGACTAGCGTAAACAATGAGCAGTTCTTC. Its protein product is CASSSSFWTSVNNEQFF. The chain recombines TRBV7-8 with TRBJ2-1, with TRBD2 matching over 9 bases. The CDR3 is made up of 17 amino acids. The germline CDR1 and CDR2 sequences are SGHVS and FQNEAQ. Trimming took 4 bases from V and 5 from J; bases not matched to a gene: 12.

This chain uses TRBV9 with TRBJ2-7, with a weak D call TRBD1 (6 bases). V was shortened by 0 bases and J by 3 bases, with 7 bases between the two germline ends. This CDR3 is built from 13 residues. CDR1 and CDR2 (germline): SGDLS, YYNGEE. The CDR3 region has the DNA TGTGCCAGCAGCGTAGAACAGGGCTACGAGCAGTACTTC. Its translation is CASSVEQGYEQYF.

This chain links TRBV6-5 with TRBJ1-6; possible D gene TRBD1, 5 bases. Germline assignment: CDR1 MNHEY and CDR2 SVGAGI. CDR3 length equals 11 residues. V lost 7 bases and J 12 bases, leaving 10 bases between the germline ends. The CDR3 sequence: CASTTGGPLHF. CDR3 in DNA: TGTGCCAGCACTACGGGGGGACCCCTCCACTTT.

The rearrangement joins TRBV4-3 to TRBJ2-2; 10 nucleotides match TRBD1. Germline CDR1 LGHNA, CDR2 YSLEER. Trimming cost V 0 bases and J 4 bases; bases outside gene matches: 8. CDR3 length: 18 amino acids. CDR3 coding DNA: TGCGCCAGCAGCCAAGACGGAGGGACAGGGGACATCACCGGGGAGCTGTTTTTT. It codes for CASSQDGGTGDITGELFF.

CDR3: CASSGEQGAREKLFF. The CDR3 nucleotides read TGTGCCAGCAGCGGAGAACAGGGGGCGAGAGAAAAACTGTTTTTT. The chain links TRBV7-9 to TRBJ1-4; 9 positions match TRBD1. With V trimmed by 5 bases and J by 8 bases, 9 bases remained unmatched. Germline-derived CDR1 and CDR2 are SEHNR and FQNEAQ (reference sequence). The CDR3 extends over 15 amino acids.

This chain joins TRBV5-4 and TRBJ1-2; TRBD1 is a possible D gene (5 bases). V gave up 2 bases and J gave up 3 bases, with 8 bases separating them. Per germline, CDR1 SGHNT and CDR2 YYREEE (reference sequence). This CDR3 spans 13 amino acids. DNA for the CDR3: TGTGCCAGCAGCTTTCGGGGGGACTATGGCTACACCTTC. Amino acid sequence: CASSFRGDYGYTF.

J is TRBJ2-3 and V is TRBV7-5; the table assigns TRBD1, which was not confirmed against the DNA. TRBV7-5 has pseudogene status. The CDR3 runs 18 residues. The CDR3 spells CVRSLDVDTPSSTDTQYF. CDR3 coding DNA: TGTGTCAGAAGCTTAGATGTCGACACACCCTCTAGCACAGATACGCAGTATTTT.

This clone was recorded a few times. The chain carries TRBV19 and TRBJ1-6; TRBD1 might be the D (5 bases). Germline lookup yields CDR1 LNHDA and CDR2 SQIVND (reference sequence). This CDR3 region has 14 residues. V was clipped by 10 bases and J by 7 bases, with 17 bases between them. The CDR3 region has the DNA TGTGCCACCTGCCCAGGGCTTGGAAATTCACCCCTCCACTTT. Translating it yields CATCPGLGNSPLHF.

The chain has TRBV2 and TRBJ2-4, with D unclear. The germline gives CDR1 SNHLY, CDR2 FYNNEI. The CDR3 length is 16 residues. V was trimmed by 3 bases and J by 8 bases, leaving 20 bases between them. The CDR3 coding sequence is TGTGCCAGCAGTGATGGATTTGGCCCCCGGATGGACATTCAGTACTTC. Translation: CASSDGFGPRMDIQYF.

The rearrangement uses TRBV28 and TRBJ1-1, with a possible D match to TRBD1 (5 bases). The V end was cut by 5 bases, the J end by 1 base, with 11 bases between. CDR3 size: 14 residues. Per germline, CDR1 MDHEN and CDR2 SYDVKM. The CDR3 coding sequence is TGTGCCAGCAGTGCGCAGGGTAGGAACACTGAAGCTTTCTTT. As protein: CASSAQGRNTEAFF.

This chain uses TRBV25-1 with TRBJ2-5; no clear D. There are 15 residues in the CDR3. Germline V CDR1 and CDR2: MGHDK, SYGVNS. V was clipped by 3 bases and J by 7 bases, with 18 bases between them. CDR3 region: CASSESAESYGTQYF. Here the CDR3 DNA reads TGTGCCAGCAGTGAGTCCGCAGAGTCCTACGGGACCCAGTACTTC.

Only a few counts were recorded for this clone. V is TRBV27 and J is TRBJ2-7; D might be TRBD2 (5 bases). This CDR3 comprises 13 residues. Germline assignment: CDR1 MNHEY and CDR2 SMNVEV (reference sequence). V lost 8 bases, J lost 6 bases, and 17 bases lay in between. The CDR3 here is CASGNWPAGEQYF. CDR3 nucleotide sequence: TGTGCCAGCGGTAACTGGCCTGCGGGCGAGCAGTACTTC.

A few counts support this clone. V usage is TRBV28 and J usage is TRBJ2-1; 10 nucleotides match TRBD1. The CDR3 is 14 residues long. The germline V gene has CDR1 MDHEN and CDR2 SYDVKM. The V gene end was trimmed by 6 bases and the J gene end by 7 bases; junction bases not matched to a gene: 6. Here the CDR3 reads CASSQPGQGNEQFF. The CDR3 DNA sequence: TGTGCCAGCAGCCAGCCGGGACAGGGGAATGAGCAGTTCTTC.